This TCR beta chain was obtained from a study of cytomegalovirus exposure and HLA in healthy donors. Study summary: Genetic ancestry analysis placed 81% of the 300 to 500 donors that were genotyped in the Caucasian-associated cluster.

This clone has only one observation. 13 Jbeta primers and 60 Vbeta primers were used for the PCR. The data were produced by immunoSEQ multiplex PCR, yet TCRdb's version contains in-frame clones alone and is incomplete. Here the sample spans 65,000 to 85,000 clones, about 75% being singletons. Germline assignment: CDR1 MNHEY and CDR2 SVGAGI. V lost 6 bases and J lost 5; bases outside the gene matches: 8. This CDR3 spans 14 amino acids. The source material was PBMCs. The V call is TRBV6-5, the J call TRBJ2-7, with TRBD2 matching 9 bases. This clonotype was sampled from a man in his 60s in good health and CMV-seropositive. CDR3 residues: CASSSGTSSNEQYF. The DNA for the CDR3 is TGTGCCAGCAGCTCCGGGACTAGCAGCAACGAGCAGTACTTC.